This TCR beta chain was sequenced in a study of blood T cell repertoires in COVID-19. Study summary: Samples representing acute and convalescent COVID-19 were sourced from the United States, Italy and Spain. T cells, B-cell-depleted T cells, or PBMCs supplied cDNA or gDNA.

Original methodology: Scientists estimated how many nucleated cells there were by amplifying reference gene primers. Measured with immunoSEQ multiplex PCR; TCRdb has only the in-frame clones, and not every one. The V and J calls and clone size are taken from that table; D and trimming were inferred from the DNA. The profile shows about 370,000 clones, nearly 90% of them singletons. This CDR3 has 15 residues. Germline V CDR1 and CDR2: SGHRS, YFSETQ. V lost 0 bases, J lost 8 bases, and 5 bases stayed unmatched. This chain joins TRBV5-1 and TRBJ2-1; 10 bases are a match to TRBD2. The specimen sequenced was peripheral blood. This receptor was identified in a man in his late teens or twenties with active or convalescent COVID-19. The CDR3 region has the DNA TGCGCCAGCAGCTTGGCGGCTAGCGGGAGCCATGAGCAGTTCTTC. This translates into CASSLAASGSHEQFF.